Shown below are 21 T cell receptor beta chains from a single sample sequenced in a study of blood T cell repertoires in COVID-19. Here immunoSEQ multiplex PCR was the method, and the copy in TCRdb shows in-frame clones only, minus some. The table lists about 160,000 clones, roughly nine tenths of them singletons. Sequencing was carried out using peripheral blood. The receptors were sampled from a woman between 65 and 79 years old with acute or convalescent COVID-19.

The chain combines TRBV13 with TRBJ2-1, with D tentatively TRBD2 (7 bases). Trimming took 4 bases from V and 4 from J, leaving 17 bases between them. Germline CDR1 is PRHDT and CDR2 is FYEKMQ (reference sequence). The CDR3 is 16 residues long. The CDR3 sequence: CASSSSGGPSYNEQFF. DNA for the CDR3: TGTGCCAGCAGCTCGTCGGGGGGCCCCTCTTACAATGAGCAGTTCTTC.

In its sample, this clone was seen once. The chain couples TRBV9 to TRBJ1-3, with 8 bases fitting TRBD1. The CDR3 is made up of 16 amino acids. Germline V gene sequence: CDR1 SGDLS, CDR2 YYNGEE. Germline trimming cut 1 base from V and 0 bases from J; bases unmatched to any gene: 3. In DNA, the CDR3 is TGTGCCAGCAGCGTAAAGACAGGGGACTCTGGAAACACCATATATTTT. This gives the protein CASSVKTGDSGNTIYF.

This chain links TRBV19 with TRBJ1-3; D is uncertain. CDR1 LNHDA and CDR2 SQIVND come from the germline V gene (reference sequence). The V gene lost 3 bases and the J gene lost 1 base, with 10 bases spanning the gap. The CDR3 loop spans 15 amino acids. The CDR3 loop is CASSMRRTSGNTIYF. The CDR3, as DNA: TGTGCCAGTAGTATGAGGAGAACTTCTGGAAACACCATATATTTT. Complete variable domain (other parts from reference TRBV19 and TRBJ1-3): DGGITQSPKYLFRKEGQNVTLSCEQNLNHDAMYWYRQDPGQGLRLIYYSQIVNDFQKGDIAEGYSVSREKKESFPLTVTSAQKNPTAFYLCASSMRRTSGNTIYFGEGSWLTVV.

This chain links TRBV2 with TRBJ2-2, with 7 bases aligning to TRBD1. CDR1 is SNHLY, CDR2 FYNNEI, per germline. The CDR3 is 18 amino acids. Germline trimming cut 3 bases from V and 0 bases from J; bases unmatched to any gene: 10. CDR3 sequence: CASSDPRQGPPNTGELFF. In nucleotides, the CDR3 is TGTGCCAGCAGTGATCCAAGACAGGGCCCCCCGAACACCGGGGAGCTGTTTTTT.

The chain carries TRBV24-1 and TRBJ2-1, with a weak D call TRBD2 (5 bases). The V end lost 3 bases, the J end lost 7 bases, and 30 bases lay between the germline ends. This CDR3 is built from 20 residues. Germline CDR1 is KGHDR and CDR2 is SFDVKD. The DNA of the CDR3 is TGTGCCACCAGTGATCACCCGGCGTTGGTTCCCGCGGGTGTATTGAATGAGCAGTTCTTC. Translation: CATSDHPALVPAGVLNEQFF.

This chain connects TRBV12-3 or TRBV12-4 to TRBJ1-1; D remains ambiguous. Trimming took 1 base from V and 8 from J, leaving 5 bases between them. The CDR3 sequence is 11 residues long. CDR3 region: CASSLGREAFF. CDR3 DNA sequence: TGTGCCAGCAGTTTAGGTAGAGAAGCTTTCTTT.

Comment on this clone: This sample includes further DNA sequences coding for the same CDR3. This chain links TRBV5-1 with TRBJ1-3, with 7 nucleotides matching TRBD1. Germline V lookup: CDR1 SGHRS, CDR2 YFSETQ. Trimming at V came to 3 bases and at J to 1 base, leaving 1 base not matched to a gene. This CDR3 region has 14 residues. The CDR3 region is CASSSQGSGNTIYF. The CDR3 DNA sequence: TGCGCCAGCAGCTCACAGGGGTCTGGAAACACCATATATTTT.

The V and J genes are TRBV9 and TRBJ1-4, with 7 bases that match TRBD1. From germline, CDR1 is SGDLS and CDR2 YYNGEE. The V and J ends lost 3 bases and 8 bases, in that order; junction bases with no gene match: 16. This CDR3 has 17 residues. The CDR3 nucleotides are TGTGCCAGCAGCGAGGGACAGTTGAGGTTCCCTCAAGAAAAACTGTTTTTT. It specifies CASSEGQLRFPQEKLFF.

The chain has TRBV6-2 or TRBV6-3 and TRBJ1-1; TRBD1 might be the D (5 bases). Germline assignment: CDR1 MNHEY and CDR2 SVGEGT. Trimming pared 2 bases from V and 0 bases from J, leaving 7 bases between. This CDR3 has 14 amino acids. This CDR3 reads CASSYRGMNTEAFF. In DNA, the CDR3 is TGTGCCAGCAGTTACAGGGGCATGAACACTGAAGCTTTCTTT.

This sequence joins TRBV30 and TRBJ1-2, with 8 positions matching TRBD1. Germline CDR1 and CDR2: GTSNPN and SVGIG (reference sequence). The CDR3 extends over 14 amino acids. The ends lost 2 bases at V and 5 bases at J; junction bases unmatched: 7. Here the CDR3 DNA reads TGTGCCTGGAGTTCCAGGGGGCTATCATATGGCTACACCTTC. Encoded protein: CAWSSRGLSYGYTF. Looking up the rest from reference TRBV30 and TRBJ1-2 gives the full variable domain: SQTIHQWPATLVQPVGSPLSLECTVEGTSNPNLYWYRQAAGRGLQLLFYSVGIGQISSEVPQNLSASRPQDRQFILSSKKLLLSDSGFYLCAWSSRGLSYGYTFGSGTRLTVV.

This chain joins TRBV28 and TRBJ1-1, with TRBD1 matching over 12 bases. V gave up 6 bases and J gave up 7 bases; unmatched junction bases: 12. The CDR3 totals 16 residues. Germline V gene lookup returns CDR1 MDHEN and CDR2 SYDVKM. CDR3 amino acids: CASSRPGQGARGEAFF. DNA of the CDR3: TGTGCCAGCAGCCGTCCGGGACAGGGGGCTCGGGGTGAAGCTTTCTTT.

J is TRBJ2-3 and V is TRBV12-3 or TRBV12-4, with 7 positions matching TRBD1. The CDR3 totals 13 residues. V was pared by 11 bases and J by 1 base, with 6 bases of the junction left unmatched. The CDR3: CAAAGQGTDTQYF. The CDR3 DNA sequence: TGTGCCGCCGCAGGACAGGGCACAGATACGCAGTATTTT.

V is TRBV19 and J is TRBJ1-5, with D perhaps matching TRBD1 (5 bases). Per germline, CDR1 LNHDA and CDR2 SQIVND (reference sequence). Trimming took off 1 base at V and 6 bases at J, with 7 bases between the two ends. CDR3 size: 13 residues. The CDR3 DNA follows: TGTGCCAGTAGTATAGGGGGGGGTCAGCCCCAGCATTTT. This gives the protein CASSIGGGQPQHF.

This chain joins TRBV6-5 and TRBJ1-2, with a tentative D call TRBD1 (5 bases). This CDR3 is built from 15 residues. Looked up from germline, CDR1 is MNHEY and CDR2 is SVGAGI. Trimming left V 0 bases short and J 8 bases short, with 16 bases between. In DNA, the CDR3 is TGTGCCAGCAGTTACTCAGTGGGGTCCAGGGCCGGCTACACCTTC. Protein product: CASSYSVGSRAGYTF.

The chain recombines TRBV5-6 with TRBJ2-7; TRBD1 aligns across 9 bases. Germline V gene data show CDR1 as SGHDT and CDR2 as YYEEEE. The CDR3 spans 14 residues. Trimming took 5 bases from V and 4 from J; bases not matched to a gene: 7. The DNA of the CDR3 is TGTGCCAGCAGGCCCGGGACAGGGAGGTACGAGCAGTACTTC. It translates to CASRPGTGRYEQYF.

About this clone: Other DNA sequences in the sample encode the same CDR3. The rearrangement links TRBV2 to TRBJ1-4, with 9 bases aligning to TRBD1. Germline CDR1 reads SNHLY; CDR2 reads FYNNEI. This CDR3 contains 13 residues. The V gene end was trimmed by 4 bases and the J gene end by 7 bases; junction bases not matched to a gene: 1. The CDR3 protein is CASSGQGGEKLFF. The CDR3 nucleotides read TGTGCCAGCAGTGGACAGGGGGGTGAAAAACTGTTTTTT.

The rearrangement joins TRBV5-1 to TRBJ1-2; no clear D. The CDR3 runs to 17 residues. V dropped 2 bases and J dropped 7 bases, with 24 bases sitting between them. Germline-derived CDR1 and CDR2 are SGHRS and YFSETQ. DNA for the CDR3: TGCGCCAGCAGCTTATCCCTCAGCCGGTCGGGGTATAGTGGCTACACCTTC. This codes for CASSLSLSRSGYSGYTF.

The genes are TRBV5-6 and TRBJ1-2, with D tentatively TRBD1 (5 bases). The CDR3 totals 14 residues. Trimming left V 2 bases short and J 3 bases short, with 11 bases between. Germline CDR1 reads SGHDT; CDR2 reads YYEEEE. CDR3: CASSLLTVYYGYTF. DNA of the CDR3: TGTGCCAGCAGCTTACTGACAGTGTACTATGGCTACACCTTC.

V and J are TRBV28 and TRBJ1-2; 9 positions match TRBD1. The CDR3 is 15 amino acids. The germline V gene has CDR1 MDHEN and CDR2 SYDVKM. V was clipped by 3 bases and J by 6 bases; unmatched bases: 8. Here the CDR3 DNA reads TGTGCCAGCAGTTTCCCGCGGGGACAGGGCAATGGCTACACCTTC. It specifies CASSFPRGQGNGYTF.

This clone has a single count. The chain has TRBV5-8 and TRBJ2-5; 13 nucleotides align to TRBD2. V lost 4 bases to trimming and J lost 9 bases; unmatched junction nucleotides: 12. The length of the CDR3 is 16 residues. Germline V lookup: CDR1 SGHTS, CDR2 YDEGEE. The CDR3: CASSRGLAGVRGAQYF. Here the CDR3 DNA reads TGTGCCAGCAGCCGTGGACTAGCGGGGGTCAGGGGGGCCCAGTACTTC.

The chain combines TRBV3-1 (or the pseudogene TRBV3-2) with TRBJ2-3; no firm D call. The CDR3 covers 13 residues. From germline, CDR1 is LGHDT and CDR2 YNNKEL (reference sequence). V was trimmed by 4 bases and J by 5 bases, leaving 10 bases between them. CDR3 in DNA: TGTGCCAGCAGCCCCTCACTGCGAGATACGCAGTATTTT. This translates into CASSPSLRDTQYF.